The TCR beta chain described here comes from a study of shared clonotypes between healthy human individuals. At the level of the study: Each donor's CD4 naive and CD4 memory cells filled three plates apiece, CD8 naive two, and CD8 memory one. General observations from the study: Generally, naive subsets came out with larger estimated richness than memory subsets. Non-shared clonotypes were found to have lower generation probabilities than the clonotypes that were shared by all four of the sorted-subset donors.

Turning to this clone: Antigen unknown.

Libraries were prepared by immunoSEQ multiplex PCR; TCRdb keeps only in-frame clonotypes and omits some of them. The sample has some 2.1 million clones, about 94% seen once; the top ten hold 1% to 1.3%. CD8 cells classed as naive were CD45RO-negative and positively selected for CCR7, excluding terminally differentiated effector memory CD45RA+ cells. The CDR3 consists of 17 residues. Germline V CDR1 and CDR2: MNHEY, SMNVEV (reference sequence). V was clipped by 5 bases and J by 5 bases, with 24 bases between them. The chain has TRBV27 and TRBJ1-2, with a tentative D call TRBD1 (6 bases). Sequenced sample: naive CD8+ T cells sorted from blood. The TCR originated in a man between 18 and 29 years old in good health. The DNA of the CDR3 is TGTGCCAGCAGTCAGAATCCCTACAGGGAGATTTCGTATGGCTACACCTTC. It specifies CASSQNPYREISYGYTF.